The 2 T cell receptor beta chains given below trace back to one sample, sequenced in a study of blood T cell repertoires in COVID-19. The method was immunoSEQ multiplex PCR; TCRdb's version includes in-frame clones alone and lacks a portion of them. The sample records hundreds of thousands of clones, approximately 90% being singletons. The material sequenced was peripheral blood. Receptors were obtained from a man aged 60 to 75 who had recovered from COVID-19.

The V call is TRBV24-1, the J call TRBJ1-2, with D maybe TRBD1 (5 bases). Trimming removed 4 bases at V and 5 bases at J, with 13 bases between. Germline V gene data show CDR1 as KGHDR and CDR2 as SFDVKD. This CDR3 contains 14 residues. The CDR3 loop is CATSETTELYGYTF. DNA for the CDR3: TGTGCCACCAGTGAGACGACAGAGCTTTATGGCTACACCTTC.

The chain has TRBV28 and TRBJ2-5; TRBD2 aligns across 11 bases. Germline assignment: CDR1 MDHEN and CDR2 SYDVKM. The CDR3 has 17 residues. Trimming took 4 bases from V and 2 from J; bases not matched to a gene: 9. The CDR3 protein is CASSSPASGRNQETQYF. CDR3 nucleotide sequence: TGTGCCAGCAGTTCCCCGGCTAGCGGGAGGAATCAAGAGACCCAGTACTTC.